The 9 T cell receptor beta chains listed next were all sequenced from one sample in a study of CD8+CD57+ T cells in acquired aplastic anemia. Template material for TCR beta VDJ and CDR3 profiling consisted of genomic DNA. TCRdb re-derived calls from the reads in MiXCR, one entry per CDR3 protein. Of 150,000 to 170,000 distinct CDR3 sequences listed, roughly 54% were seen once; the top ten hold approximately 12%. By flow cytometry, patients selected for sequencing had shown an expansion of CD8+CD57+ cells. The sequencing sample was made of sorted CD4+, CD8+, or CD8+CD57+ T cells (not recorded which) from PBMCs. These receptors were obtained from a human donor with aplastic anemia.

V gene TRBV25-1 combines with J gene TRBJ2-2; TRBD1 might be the D (7 bases). Between the trimmed V and J ends, which lost 4 bases and 2 bases, there was a span of 11 bases. There are 15 residues in the CDR3. Germline CDR1 reads MGHDK; CDR2 reads SYGVNS. As DNA, the CDR3 is TGTGCCAGCAGTGGCGGGACAGCTAACACCGGGGAGCTGTTTTTT. This sequence encodes CASSGGTANTGELFF.

The chain has TRBV27 and TRBJ1-2; TRBD1 matches at 8 bases. Trimming at V came to 5 bases and at J to 4 bases, leaving 12 bases not matched to a gene. CDR1 and CDR2 from the germline V gene are MNHEY and SMNVEV (reference sequence). The CDR3 runs 16 residues. CDR3 DNA: TGTGCCAGCAGTCCCTCCGGGGGCGACAGGGGCTATGGCTACACCTTC. Its protein is CASSPSGGDRGYGYTF.

The gene calls are TRBV26 and TRBJ2-7; the table assigns TRBD1, which was not confirmed against the DNA. TRBV26 is an annotated pseudogene. The CDR3 spans 15 residues. CDR3 amino acids: CASSSGTGYNYEQYF. CDR3 DNA sequence: TGTGCCAGCAGTTCCGGGACAGGGTACAACTACGAGCAGTACTTC.

V usage is TRBV12-3 or TRBV12-4 and J usage is TRBJ1-5; TRBD1 matches 9 bases. V lost 1 base to trimming and J lost 10 bases; unmatched junction nucleotides: 5. The CDR3 runs to 14 residues. The chain's CDR3 is CASSLGRDRVPQHF. As DNA, the CDR3 is TGTGCCAGCAGTTTAGGCCGGGACAGGGTCCCCCAGCATTTT.

This clonotype has just one count. A clone one base away is much larger, so this may be a read error. J is TRBJ1-2 and V is TRBV6-2 or TRBV6-3; 7 positions match TRBD1. CDR1 is MNHEY and CDR2 is SVGEGT in the germline V gene. The CDR3 length is 13 residues. Here the CDR3 reads CASTLKGARGYAF. DNA for the CDR3: TGTGCCAGCACATTGAAGGGGGCGCGTGGCTACGCCTTC.

This chain uses TRBV4-1 with TRBJ1-2; D gene uncertain. V lost 3 bases and J 3 bases, leaving 14 bases between the germline ends. CDR1 is MGHRA and CDR2 is YSYEKL in the germline V gene. The CDR3 contains 15 residues. DNA for the CDR3: TGCGCCAGCAGCCACGCTTACATGGGATACTATGGCTACACCTTC. It codes for CASSHAYMGYYGYTF.

This clonotype was detected once. Since no conserved phenylalanine or tryptophan closes the CDR3, a read error is the likely cause. The limits of the CDR3 on the DNA are not certain, so only TCRdb's listed CDR3 is given. This chain connects TRBV7-9 to TRBJ1-5. Counting both end residues, the CDR3 totals 8 amino acids. CDR1 and CDR2 (germline): SEHNR, FQNEAQ (reference sequence). CDR3 protein: CASSTRQG.

This clonotype has a handful of counts. The chain couples TRBV11-2 to TRBJ1-1; 10 bases agree with TRBD1. Germline V gene lookup returns CDR1 SGHAT and CDR2 FQNNGV. The trim removed 5 bases at V and 1 base at J, leaving 10 bases unmatched. This CDR3 has 17 amino acids. The CDR3 DNA reads as TGTGCCAGCAGCCCCCCACGGGGGGACAGGGGGAACACTGAAGCTTTCTTT. Translation gives CASSPPRGDRGNTEAFF. Full variable domain (remainder filled in from reference TRBV11-2 and TRBJ1-1): EAGVAQSPRYKIIEKRQSVAFWCNPISGHATLYWYQQILGQGPKLLIQFQNNGVVDDSQLPKDRFSAERLKGVDSTLKIQPAKLEDSAVYLCASSPPRGDRGNTEAFFGQGTRLTVV.

In this sample, this clonotype turned up many times. The chain uses TRBV20-1 and TRBJ1-2, with D unclear. The CDR3 is 17 residues long. Germline V gene data show CDR1 as DFQATT and CDR2 as SNEGSKA (reference sequence). Trimming shortened V by 0 bases and J by 0 bases, and 17 bases separated the two germline ends. Here the CDR3 reads CSARDLATRLANYGYTF. The CDR3, as DNA: TGCAGTGCTAGAGATCTAGCAACCCGCCTAGCTAACTATGGCTACACCTTC.